This T cell receptor beta chain came from a study of cytomegalovirus exposure and HLA in healthy donors. Findings of the study overall: A missense variant in DCLRE1C was later tied to TCR beta V- and J-gene trimming. Later analysis indicated greater clonal expansion among HLA-associated TCR beta chains than among equally common other chains.

Everyone who donated was a healthy bone marrow donor. Unrecorded immune exposures were likely, despite nominal health at sampling. As concerns this clone: Its antigen remains unidentified.

The PCR had 60 Vbeta and 13 Jbeta primers. Produced via immunoSEQ multiplex PCR; TCRdb's table is partial and in-frame only. The sample includes about 140,000 clones, 82% of them seen just once. This TCR was sampled from a woman aged 45-65 years in good health and CMV-seropositive. Source material: PBMCs.

Written as DNA, the CDR3 is TGTGCCAGTAGTACTGCCGCGGGACTAAGCTACGCTGAGCAGTTCTTC. Its protein is CASSTAAGLSYAEQFF. The rearrangement uses TRBV19 and TRBJ2-1; 7 positions match TRBD2. V lost 4 bases to trimming and J lost 9 bases; unmatched junction nucleotides: 15. Germline CDR1 is LNHDA and CDR2 is SQIVND (reference sequence). CDR3 length: 16 residues.